This T cell receptor (beta chain) was identified in a study of monozygotic twins with inflammatory bowel disease. Note on this clonotype: The target antigen is unknown.

Investigators made cDNA in eight separate reactions per sample. TCRdb re-called the 5' RACE reads and gives one entry per CDR3 protein, without DNA. Recorded here are under 350,000 distinct CDR3 sequences; the top ten clones represent more than 4.5%. The CDR3 is 13 amino acids. The germline V gene has CDR1 MDHEN and CDR2 SYDVKM. Study-wide results and limits: Heterogeneous immunosuppressive treatment regimens may have introduced variability into patient repertoires.

The draw for each donor consisted of a single 2.5 ml blood sample. The sample comprised blood. The receptor comes from a human donor with ulcerative colitis or Crohn's disease, or a healthy co-twin of an affected twin (not recorded which). The chain is built from TRBV28 and TRBJ2-2; as DNA is missing, the TRBD1 call by TCRdb cannot be tested. CDR3 protein: CASMRTGTGGLFF.